These 20 T cell receptor beta chains were all obtained from the same sample, sequenced in a study of human T cells and chemical hapten exposure. Time point meaning: patch test 1, 2 weeks after DPC sensitization. Treatment of the sample: therapeutic diphenylcyclopropenone sensitization with weekly scalp DPC. One entry per CDR3 protein results from TCRdb running MiXCR on the RACE reads. The sample has 80,000 to 100,000 distinct CDR3 sequences, about an eighth seen once; the top ten hold approximately 2.1%. Sequenced material: whole blood, taken in connection with sensitization to the hapten diphenylcyclopropenone (DPC). The receptors come from a middle-aged woman with alopecia areata. Some clones in this sample may be carry-over from other donors' samples.

This chain joins TRBV6-5 and TRBJ1-4, with 11 nucleotides matching TRBD1. Germline V gives CDR1 MNHEY, CDR2 SVGAGI. This CDR3 is 15 amino acids long. Trimming cost V 2 bases and J 8 bases; bases outside gene matches: 4. The CDR3 here is CASSYGTGGSEKLFF. The DNA of the CDR3 is TGTGCCAGCAGTTACGGGACAGGGGGGAGCGAAAAACTGTTTTTT.

The J gene is TRBJ2-7, the V gene TRBV7-9; D is tentatively TRBD1 or TRBD2 (5 bases each). The germline V gene encodes CDR1 SEHNR and CDR2 FQNEAQ (reference sequence). The V end was cut by 3 bases, the J end by 3 bases, with 9 bases between. The CDR3 totals 13 residues. The CDR3 sequence is CASSLRGNYEQYF. In nucleotides, the CDR3 is TGTGCCAGCAGCTTGAGGGGTAACTACGAGCAGTACTTC.

This clonotype has at least ten counts. The rearrangement uses TRBV10-3 and TRBJ1-2; weak D call: TRBD1 (5 bases). Deletions cut 0 bases from V and 7 bases from J, with 18 bases between. The CDR3 runs to 16 residues. Germline V CDR1 and CDR2: ENHRY, SYGVKD. The CDR3 sequence is CAISESTLPGKRGYTF. CDR3 nucleotides: TGTGCCATCAGTGAGTCGACTCTTCCAGGGAAACGTGGCTACACCTTC.

CDR3 loop: CASSYFQNTEAFF. The CDR3 coding sequence is TGTGCCAGCAGTTACTTTCAGAACACTGAAGCTTTCTTT. This chain connects TRBV6-5 to TRBJ1-1; D gene ambiguous. The CDR3 contains 13 residues. Germline lookup yields CDR1 MNHEY and CDR2 SVGAGI. V was shortened by 1 base and J by 1 base, with 4 bases between the two germline ends.

A few counts support this clonotype. The rearrangement joins TRBV7-2 to TRBJ1-2; tentative D call: TRBD1 (5 bases). This CDR3 has 15 amino acids. Germline V CDR1 and CDR2: SGHTA, FQGNSA. V was shortened by 5 bases and J by 3 bases, with 16 bases between the two germline ends. The CDR3 coding sequence is TGTGCCAGCAGCCCGCCGGCCAGGGAGGACTATGGCTACACCTTC. This translates into CASSPPAREDYGYTF. The entire variable domain, with the rest obtained from reference TRBV7-2 and TRBJ1-2, is as follows: GAGVSQSPSNKVTEKGKDVELRCDPISGHTALYWYRQSLGQGLEFLIYFQGNSAPDKSGLPSDRFSAERTGGSVSTLTIQRTQQEDSAVYLCASSPPAREDYGYTFGSGTRLTVV.

The chain has TRBV18 and TRBJ2-3; 7 bases match TRBD1. Germline trimming cut 4 bases from V and 2 bases from J; bases unmatched to any gene: 12. The CDR3 has 17 amino acids. CDR1 KGHSH and CDR2 LQKENI come from the germline V gene. CDR3 DNA: TGTGCCAGCTCACTCCGCCGGGGACAGACTTACACAGATACGCAGTATTTT. Amino acid sequence: CASSLRRGQTYTDTQYF.

The chain employs TRBV3-1 and TRBJ2-7; no definite D call. The CDR3 contains 13 residues. Looked up from germline, CDR1 is LGHDT and CDR2 is YNNKEL (reference sequence). Trimming cost V 1 base and J 8 bases, with 12 bases left between them. The CDR3 here is CASSQVASPKQYF. In DNA form, the CDR3 reads TGTGCCAGCAGCCAAGTGGCCTCACCTAAGCAGTACTTC.

In this sample, this clonotype turned up once. The chain carries TRBV3-1 and TRBJ2-1; unclear D gene. The V gene lost 3 bases and the J gene lost 5 bases, with 11 bases spanning the gap. Germline values: CDR1 LGHDT, CDR2 YNNKEL (reference sequence). The CDR3 totals 14 residues. The CDR3 DNA is TGTGCCAGCAGCCAGGGGATCCCGAACAATGAGCAGTTCTTC. This gives the protein CASSQGIPNNEQFF.

This clonotype appeared a few times. The chain joins TRBV20-1 to TRBJ1-6; maybe TRBD1 (5 bases). Trimming took 3 bases from V and 10 from J, leaving 13 bases between them. This CDR3 comprises 13 residues. Germline V lookup: CDR1 DFQATT, CDR2 SNEGSKA (reference sequence). DNA for the CDR3: TGCAGTGCTAGGCCGAGGGGATACTCACCCCTCCACTTT. Protein sequence: CSARPRGYSPLHF.

This clonotype has just a few counts. The V gene is TRBV2, the J gene TRBJ1-3; a weak D match, TRBD1 (6 bases). The germline V and J ends were trimmed by 6 bases and 0 bases, with 18 bases remaining between them. Germline values: CDR1 SNHLY, CDR2 FYNNEI. This CDR3 contains 17 residues. The CDR3 here is CASSLKGGKTSGNTIYF. CDR3 coding DNA: TGTGCCAGCAGCCTGAAGGGGGGGAAAACCTCTGGAAACACCATATATTTT.

This clonotype was recorded at least ten times. This chain links TRBV10-3 with TRBJ1-1, with unresolved D. The length of the CDR3 is 13 residues. The V end was cut by 4 bases, the J end by 1 base, with 7 bases between. Germline-derived CDR1 and CDR2 are ENHRY and SYGVKD. DNA for the CDR3: TGTGCCATCAGTGCCCAGACGAACACTGAAGCTTTCTTT. Its protein product is CAISAQTNTEAFF.

This clonotype was picked up a small number of times. CDR3 sequence reads: CASSYWTGASNQPQHF. Here the CDR3 DNA reads TGTGCCAGCAGCTACTGGACAGGGGCGAGCAATCAGCCCCAGCATTTT. The rearrangement uses TRBV7-3 and TRBJ1-5, with 9 positions matching TRBD1. Germline V gene sequence: CDR1 SGHTA, CDR2 FQGTGA. The CDR3 is 16 residues long. V trimming: 4 bases; J trimming: 1 base; junction bases outside the gene matches: 5.

This chain links TRBV12-3 or TRBV12-4 with TRBJ2-3; 12 bases are shared with TRBD1. The CDR3 has 15 residues. Trimming at V came to 5 bases and at J to 4 bases, leaving 4 bases not matched to a gene. CDR3 sequence reads: CASSPGTGGPDTQYF. CDR3 nucleotides: TGTGCCAGCAGTCCCGGGACAGGGGGCCCAGATACGCAGTATTTT.

V gene TRBV10-3 combines with J gene TRBJ2-6; D may be TRBD2 (5 bases). V was cut by 8 bases and J by 0 bases, with 11 bases left in between. This CDR3 is 15 amino acids long. CDR1 is ENHRY, CDR2 SYGVKD, per germline. CDR3 protein: CAIQGGTSGANVLTF. The CDR3 DNA reads as TGTGCCATCCAAGGAGGAACCTCTGGGGCCAACGTCCTGACTTTC.

The table lists this clonotype with many counts. The rearrangement links TRBV20-1 to TRBJ2-1; D is uncertain. The V gene lost 2 bases and the J gene lost 5 bases, with 7 bases spanning the gap. Per the germline V gene, CDR1 is DFQATT and CDR2 is SNEGSKA (reference sequence). The CDR3 length is 12 residues. The CDR3 nucleotides read TGCAGTGCTAGACAAGGGAACAATGAGCAGTTCTTC. Translated, it gives CSARQGNNEQFF.

This clonotype was seen a few times. The rearrangement joins TRBV11-1 to TRBJ2-5; D gene uncertain. The CDR3 is made up of 15 amino acids. V lost 5 bases and J lost 5, with 18 bases in between. Germline V gene data show CDR1 as SGHAT and CDR2 as FQDESV (reference sequence). DNA for the CDR3: TGTGCCAGCAGCCATCGGACGGAGCTCCGGGAGACCCAGTACTTC. Translating it yields CASSHRTELRETQYF.

The chain couples TRBV4-2 to TRBJ1-2; unclear D gene. Trimming took off 4 bases at V and 8 bases at J, with 14 bases between the two ends. The germline gives CDR1 LGHNA, CDR2 YNFKEQ. This CDR3 is 13 amino acids long. CDR3 sequence (DNA): TGTGCCAGCAGCCCCCGGGAACCCACGGGCTACACCTTC. As protein: CASSPREPTGYTF.

This chain uses TRBV7-3 with TRBJ2-1; no definite D call. V gave up 3 bases and J gave up 0 bases, with 9 bases separating them. Germline CDR1 SGHTA, CDR2 FQGTGA. This CDR3 region has 15 residues. CDR3 residues: CASSFDPSSYNEQFF. CDR3 bases: TGTGCCAGCAGCTTTGACCCGAGCTCCTACAATGAGCAGTTCTTC.

This clonotype was counted ten times or more. The CDR3 sequence is CASSLYGLAGTGELFF. The CDR3 region has the DNA TGTGCCAGCAGCCTCTACGGACTAGCGGGGACCGGGGAGCTGTTTTTT. The chain has TRBV28 and TRBJ2-2; 12 bases map to TRBD2. V was clipped by 6 bases and J by 5 bases; unmatched bases: 7. This CDR3 comprises 16 residues. Germline V gene lookup returns CDR1 MDHEN and CDR2 SYDVKM. Drawing the rest from reference TRBV28 and TRBJ2-2, the complete variable domain is DVKVTQSSRYLVKRTGEKVFLECVQDMDHENMFWYRQDPGLGLRLIYFSYDVKMKEKGDIPEGYSVSREKKERFSLILESASTNQTSMYLCASSLYGLAGTGELFFGEGSRLTVL.

This clonotype came up a few times. V usage is TRBV5-1 and J usage is TRBJ1-4; D remains ambiguous. The CDR3 contains 13 residues. V lost 0 bases, J lost 8 bases, and 8 bases lay in between. The germline gives CDR1 SGHRS, CDR2 YFSETQ. CDR3 DNA: TGCGCCAGCAGCTTGGGGTCGGGAGAAAAACTGTTTTTT. It codes for CASSLGSGEKLFF.